These 5 T cell receptor beta chains share one sample of origin, sequenced in a study of cytomegalovirus exposure and HLA in healthy donors. In the PCR, 60 Vbeta and 13 Jbeta primers were used. Only in-frame clones appear in the TCRdb table, and some are missing; sequencing was by immunoSEQ multiplex PCR. Of around 100,000 clones detected, 76% appear once; the ten largest clones hold around a tenth. The source material was PBMCs. All receptors derive from a young woman in good health and CMV-seropositive.

This clone was detected once. The CDR3 region is CASNPGTEGYTQYF. For the CDR3, the DNA is TGTGCCAGCAATCCTGGGACAGAAGGTTATACGCAGTATTTT. The chain links TRBV27 to TRBJ2-3, with 7 bases that match TRBD1. Germline lookup yields CDR1 MNHEY and CDR2 SMNVEV (reference sequence). V lost 7 bases and J lost 7; bases outside the gene matches: 11. The CDR3 totals 14 residues.

This chain joins TRBV19 and TRBJ2-4; D is ambiguous. Trimming left V 6 bases short and J 0 bases short, with 9 bases between. Germline V lookup: CDR1 LNHDA, CDR2 SQIVND (reference sequence). The CDR3 runs 14 residues. This chain's CDR3 is CASSFFLAKNIQYF. The DNA of the CDR3 is TGTGCCAGTAGCTTCTTCCTAGCCAAAAACATTCAGTACTTC. The whole variable domain, filled in from reference TRBV19 and TRBJ2-4, reads DGGITQSPKYLFRKEGQNVTLSCEQNLNHDAMYWYRQDPGQGLRLIYYSQIVNDFQKGDIAEGYSVSREKKESFPLTVTSAQKNPTAFYLCASSFFLAKNIQYFGAGTRLSVL.

V is TRBV16 and J is TRBJ2-4; 7 bases align to TRBD1. V lost 6 bases, J lost 0 bases, and 2 bases stayed unmatched. The CDR3 loop spans 14 amino acids. Germline values: CDR1 KGHSY, CDR2 FQNENV. CDR3 DNA sequence: TGTGCCAGCAGAAGGGGGCCAGCCAAAAACATTCAGTACTTC. It specifies CASRRGPAKNIQYF.

Points on this clone: Compared with germline, one end of the junction differs, possibly owing to a read error. The chain links TRBV2 to TRBJ2-1; D uncertain. This CDR3 is built from 10 residues. Germline assignment: CDR1 SNHLY and CDR2 FYNNEI. In DNA form, the CDR3 reads TGTGCCAGCATGCGAGGTATAGTTCTCTTC. Translating it yields CASMRGIVLF.

The chain employs TRBV5-1 and TRBJ1-2; TRBD1 agrees at 9 bases. V lost 3 bases, J lost 7 bases, and 4 bases stayed unmatched. Germline V lookup: CDR1 SGHRS, CDR2 YFSETQ. CDR3 length: 13 amino acids. CDR3 sequence (DNA): TGCGCCAGCAGCTACAGGGGGCTAGGTGGCTACACCTTC. The encoded protein is CASSYRGLGGYTF.